This T cell receptor beta chain was profiled in a study of multiple sclerosis patients with progressive multifocal leukoencephalopathy. Notes on the study in general: Clones expanded at PML were already present before and during natalizumab. It is unclear whether the findings reflect JC virus infection or general immunocompromise.

Clones were read by immunoSEQ multiplex PCR, and TCRdb kept only the in-frame ones, dropping some. The sample shows 25,000 to 35,000 clones, 70% to 90% of them seen only once. CDR3 length: 15 residues. J was trimmed by 5 bases and V by 1 base; bases with no gene match: 5. The germline V gene has CDR1 SGHAT and CDR2 FQDESV (reference sequence). In regard to this clone: The target antigen is unknown.

Sample time point: before natalizumab initiation. Before the first natalizumab infusion, T0 blood samples were taken. The J gene is TRBJ2-3, the V gene TRBV11-1; 8 nucleotides match TRBD2. Sequencing was carried out using PBMCs. The sequence came from a human donor with multiple sclerosis. CDR3 sequence reads: CASSLGSGIVDTQYF. The CDR3 DNA reads as TGTGCCAGCAGCTTAGGTAGCGGGATAGTAGATACGCAGTATTTT. The whole variable domain, remainder taken from reference TRBV11-1 and TRBJ2-3, is EAEVAQSPRYKITEKSQAVAFWCDPISGHATLYWYRQILGQGPELLVQFQDESVVDDSQLPKDRFSAERLKGVDSTLKIQPAELGDSAMYLCASSLGSGIVDTQYFGPGTRLTVL.